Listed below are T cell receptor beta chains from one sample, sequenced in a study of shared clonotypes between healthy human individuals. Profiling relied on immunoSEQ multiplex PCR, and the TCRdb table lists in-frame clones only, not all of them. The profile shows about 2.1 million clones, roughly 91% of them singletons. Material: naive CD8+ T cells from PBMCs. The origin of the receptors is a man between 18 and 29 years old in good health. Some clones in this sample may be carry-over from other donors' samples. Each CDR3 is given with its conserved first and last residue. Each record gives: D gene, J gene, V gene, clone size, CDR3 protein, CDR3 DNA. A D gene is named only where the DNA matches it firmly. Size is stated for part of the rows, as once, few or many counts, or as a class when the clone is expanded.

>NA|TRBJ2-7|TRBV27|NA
CASSLRGDYEQYF
TGTGCCAGCAGCCTTAGGGGGGATTACGAGCAGTACTTC
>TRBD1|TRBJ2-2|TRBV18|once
CASSRYRGTGELFF
TGTGCCAGCTCAAGATACAGGGGTACCGGGGAGCTGTTTTTT
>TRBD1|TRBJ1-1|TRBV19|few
CASSTDRMNTEAFF
TGTGCCAGTAGTACGGACAGGATGAACACTGAAGCTTTCTTT
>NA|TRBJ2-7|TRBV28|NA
CASSFWLGPYEQYF
TGTGCCAGCAGTTTTTGGTTAGGGCCCTACGAGCAGTACTTC
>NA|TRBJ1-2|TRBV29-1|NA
CSVESSRGLYGYTF
TGCAGCGTTGAATCCTCACGGGGCTTATATGGCTACACCTTC
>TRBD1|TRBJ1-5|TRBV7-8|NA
CASSLARQGPNQPQHF
TGTGCCAGCAGCTTAGCCCGACAGGGGCCGAATCAGCCCCAGCATTTT
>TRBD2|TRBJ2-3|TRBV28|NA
CASSLGGDTQYF
TGTGCCAGCTCCTTGGGAGGGGATACGCAGTATTTT
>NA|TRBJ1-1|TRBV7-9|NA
CASSYVKNTEAFF
TGTGCCAGCAGCTACGTTAAGAACACTGAAGCTTTCTTT
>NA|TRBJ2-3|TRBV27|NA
CASSTTARGQYF
TGTGCCAGCAGTACGACAGCTCGCGGGCAGTATTTT
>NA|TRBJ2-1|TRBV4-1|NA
CASSPRGEGKDEQFF
TGCGCCAGCAGCCCTAGGGGTGAGGGAAAAGATGAGCAGTTCTTC
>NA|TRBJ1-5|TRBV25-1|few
CASSFQDIQPQHF
TGTGCCAGCAGTTTTCAGGACATACAGCCCCAGCATTTT
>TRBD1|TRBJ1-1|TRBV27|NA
CASRDRGRNTEAFF
TGTGCCAGCAGGGACAGGGGAAGGAACACTGAAGCTTTCTTT
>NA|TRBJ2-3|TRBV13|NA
CASSPGPGTADTQYF
TGTGCCAGCAGCCCCGGGCCCGGGACCGCAGATACGCAGTATTTT